The 8 T cell receptor beta chains below were found in one sample sequenced in a study of cytomegalovirus exposure and HLA in healthy donors. PCR involved 60 Vbeta and 13 Jbeta primers. Sequenced by immunoSEQ multiplex PCR; TCRdb stores in-frame clones only, minus some. This table holds about 230,000 clones, about 85% found once. Sequenced: PBMCs. Source of these receptors: a human donor in good health.

This clone was counted between two and nine times. The chain combines TRBV4-1 with TRBJ2-7; the D gene is possibly TRBD2 (5 bases). V was cut by 4 bases and J by 3 bases, with 13 bases left in between. Germline V gene lookup returns CDR1 MGHRA and CDR2 YSYEKL. The CDR3 extends over 14 amino acids. The CDR3 DNA is TGCGCCAGCAGCCTGCGGGCCGCCCGCTACGAGCAGTACTTC. Its protein is CASSLRAARYEQYF.

This chain joins TRBV15 and TRBJ2-3; TRBD1 aligns across 9 bases. This CDR3 is 17 amino acids long. The V gene end was trimmed by 2 bases and the J gene end by 3 bases; junction bases not matched to a gene: 9. CDR1 LNHNV and CDR2 YYDKDF come from the germline V gene (reference sequence). CDR3 protein: CATSRSLPGQGTDTQYF. CDR3 nucleotides: TGTGCCACCAGCAGATCCTTGCCGGGACAGGGAACAGATACGCAGTATTTT. The whole variable domain, filled in from reference TRBV15 and TRBJ2-3, reads DAMVIQNPRYQVTQFGKPVTLSCSQTLNHNVMYWYQQKSSQAPKLLFHYYDKDFNNEADTPDNFQSRRPNTSFCFLDIRSPGLGDTAMYLCATSRSLPGQGTDTQYFGPGTRLTVL.

This chain uses TRBV2 with TRBJ2-1; 7 positions agree with TRBD2. Germline V gene lookup returns CDR1 SNHLY and CDR2 FYNNEI. V was clipped by 4 bases and J by 3 bases; unmatched bases: 6. The CDR3 contains 15 residues. CDR3 region: CASSVREAGYNEQFF. In DNA form, the CDR3 reads TGTGCCAGCAGTGTACGGGAGGCTGGCTACAATGAGCAGTTCTTC.

This clone was observed a single time. The rearrangement links TRBV5-1 to TRBJ2-2; 8 bases line up with TRBD2. Germline CDR1 reads SGHRS; CDR2 reads YFSETQ. CDR3 length equals 16 residues. The J segment lost 5 bases and the V segment lost 0 bases, leaving 6 bases of the junction unmatched. CDR3 sequence (DNA): TGCGCCAGCAGCTTGGCGGCTAGCGGGTCTACCGGGGAGCTGTTTTTT. This codes for CASSLAASGSTGELFF.

The chain has TRBV18 and TRBJ2-7, with 11 bases fitting TRBD1. With V trimmed by 5 bases and J by 2 bases, 2 bases remained unmatched. Per germline, CDR1 KGHSH and CDR2 LQKENI. CDR3 length: 14 amino acids. CDR3 protein: CASSSGQGAYEQYF. The CDR3 DNA is TGTGCCAGCTCATCGGGACAGGGGGCCTACGAGCAGTACTTC.

The rearrangement links TRBV7-3 to TRBJ2-7; no reliable D call. Germline CDR1 and CDR2: SGHTA and FQGTGA. The CDR3 loop spans 14 amino acids. Trimming pared 7 bases from V and 0 bases from J, leaving 13 bases between. The CDR3 DNA reads TGTGCCAGCAAGTTAGGCGGCGACTCCTACGAGCAGTACTTC. Its translation: CASKLGGDSYEQYF. Complete variable domain (other parts from reference TRBV7-3 and TRBJ2-7): GAGVSQTPSNKVTEKGKYVELRCDPISGHTALYWYRQSLGQGPEFLIYFQGTGAADDSGLPNDRFFAVRPEGSVSTLKIQRTERGDSAVYLCASKLGGDSYEQYFGPGTRLTVT.

The table lists this clone with a count of one. J is TRBJ1-4 and V is TRBV25-1, with a tentative D call TRBD1 (5 bases). Trimming shortened V by 1 base and J by 0 bases, and 6 bases separated the two germline ends. The CDR3 runs to 15 residues. Germline lookup yields CDR1 MGHDK and CDR2 SYGVNS. The chain's CDR3 is CASSESGATNEKLFF. The CDR3, as DNA: TGTGCCAGCAGTGAATCGGGGGCAACTAATGAAAAACTGTTTTTT.

The rearrangement uses TRBV7-9 and TRBJ1-5; D not certain. Trimming removed 0 bases from V and 7 bases from J, with 10 bases in between. The CDR3 covers 14 residues. Germline V lookup: CDR1 SEHNR, CDR2 FQNEAQ (reference sequence). The CDR3 region has the DNA TGTGCCAGCAGCTTAGCGGCGGGGAACCAGCCCCAGCATTTT. It encodes CASSLAAGNQPQHF. Full variable domain (missing parts from reference TRBV7-9 and TRBJ1-5): DTGVSQNPRHKITKRGQNVTFRCDPISEHNRLYWYRQTLGQGPEFLTYFQNEAQLEKSRLLSDRFSAERPKGSFSTLEIQRTEQGDSAMYLCASSLAAGNQPQHFGDGTRLSIL.